The 29 T cell receptor beta chains reported below all come from one sample, sequenced in a study of identical twins. Using its own MiXCR run on the 5' RACE reads, TCRdb lists one record per CDR3 protein. The sample shows 500,000 to 550,000 distinct CDR3 sequences, under 25% of them seen only once. The sample was also linked to a second study, of yellow fever vaccine responses in identical twins.

What was sequenced was CD4+ T cells sorted from blood. The source of these receptors is a woman under 30 in good health.

This clonotype was seen more than once but under ten times. CDR3 in amino acids: CASSPRLAGGSTDTQYF. The CDR3 nucleotides are TGTGCCAGCAGCCCGCGACTAGCGGGGGGTAGCACAGATACGCAGTATTTT. The chain combines TRBV7-9 with TRBJ2-3, with 13 bases aligning to TRBD2. The CDR3 totals 17 residues. Looked up from germline, CDR1 is SEHNR and CDR2 is FQNEAQ (reference sequence). After removal of 5 bases from V and 0 bases from J, the junction contained 5 bases not matched to a gene.

The sample holds a few counts of this clonotype. The chain joins TRBV6-5 to TRBJ2-2; D is ambiguous. The CDR3 has 12 residues. Germline loops: CDR1 MNHEY, CDR2 SVGAGI. V was cut by 5 bases and J by 7 bases, with 8 bases left in between. As DNA, the CDR3 is TGTGCCAGCAGTACCACCCTCGGGGAGCTGTTTTTT. Protein product: CASSTTLGELFF.

The CDR3 sequence is CASGRLEGAIWFF. As DNA, the CDR3 is TGCGCCAGCGGTAGACTAGAGGGAGCAATCTGGTTCTTC. The V and J genes are TRBV10-2 and TRBJ2-1; D might be TRBD2 (6 bases). The CDR3 spans 13 residues. CDR1 and CDR2 (germline): WSHSY, SAAADI. Trimming took 8 bases from V and 15 from J, leaving 23 bases between them.

This rearrangement joins TRBV19 to TRBJ1-2, with D maybe TRBD1 (5 bases). V was shortened by 3 bases and J by 4 bases, with 27 bases between the two germline ends. Germline CDR1 is LNHDA and CDR2 is SQIVND (reference sequence). The CDR3 runs 19 residues. The CDR3 sequence: CASSIALLGHTPTGYGYTF. Written as DNA, the CDR3 is TGTGCCAGTAGTATTGCCCTTTTGGGGCATACACCTACAGGCTATGGCTACACCTTC.

This rearrangement joins TRBV15 to TRBJ2-1, with a possible D match to TRBD2 (6 bases). Trimming shortened V by 8 bases and J by 5 bases, and 13 bases separated the two germline ends. CDR1 and CDR2 from the germline V gene are LNHNV and YYDKDF (reference sequence). This CDR3 is built from 13 residues. DNA of the CDR3: TGTGCCACCGGAGCGGGTTTTAACAATGAGCAGTTCTTC. Amino acid sequence: CATGAGFNNEQFF.

The chain has TRBV5-4 and TRBJ2-7; D may be TRBD1 or TRBD2 (5 bases each). The V gene lost 0 bases and the J gene lost 2 bases, with 12 bases spanning the gap. The CDR3 is 15 residues long. Germline CDR1 reads SGHNT; CDR2 reads YYREEE (reference sequence). For the CDR3, the DNA is TGTGCCAGCAGCTTGGCCCCCCGGGACGCCTACGAGCAGTACTTC. Translation gives CASSLAPRDAYEQYF.

This clonotype was seen more than once but under ten times. The genes are TRBV12-3 or TRBV12-4 and TRBJ2-1; 7 bases agree with TRBD1. There are 15 residues in the CDR3. V lost 5 bases, J lost 1 base, and 5 bases stayed unmatched. The CDR3 region has the DNA TGTGCCAGCAGTCACAGGGGAAATTCCTACAATGAGCAGTTCTTC. Translated, it gives CASSHRGNSYNEQFF.

This clonotype occurred a few times. V usage is TRBV4-1 and J usage is TRBJ1-1, with unresolved D. This CDR3 is 16 amino acids long. Germline V gives CDR1 MGHRA, CDR2 YSYEKL. V was cut by 4 bases and J by 2 bases, with 17 bases left in between. CDR3 amino acids: CASSPTPGRTNTEAFF. In nucleotides, the CDR3 is TGCGCCAGCAGCCCCACGCCGGGTAGGACCAACACTGAAGCTTTCTTT.

The rearrangement uses TRBV12-3 or TRBV12-4 and TRBJ2-1, with TRBD2 identical over 9 bases. This CDR3 contains 16 residues. J lost 0 bases, V lost 6 bases, and 6 bases had no gene match. This CDR3 is CASRPGLAFSYNEQFF. CDR3 nucleotides: TGTGCCAGCAGGCCGGGACTAGCCTTCTCCTACAATGAGCAGTTCTTC.

The J gene is TRBJ1-1, the V gene TRBV5-4, with D tentatively TRBD1 (5 bases). Germline values: CDR1 SGHNT, CDR2 YYREEE (reference sequence). V gave up 4 bases and J gave up 2 bases, with 15 bases separating them. The CDR3 sequence is 15 residues long. The CDR3 DNA follows: TGTGCCAGCAGCGGGGCCGGGACGGGCAACACTGAAGCTTTCTTT. Protein: CASSGAGTGNTEAFF.

The CDR3 reads CASSLVDRVNGYTF. The CDR3 region has the DNA TGTGCCAGCAGTTTGGTCGACAGGGTGAATGGCTACACCTTC. The chain has TRBV12-3 or TRBV12-4 and TRBJ1-2; 7 bases map to TRBD1. The CDR3 loop spans 14 amino acids. The V segment lost 3 bases and the J segment 6 bases; nucleotides outside the gene matches: 7.

This clonotype has only a few counts. The V call is TRBV27, the J call TRBJ2-4; D is unclear. CDR3 size: 17 residues. The germline V gene has CDR1 MNHEY and CDR2 SMNVEV (reference sequence). The V gene lost 2 bases and the J gene lost 0 bases, with 14 bases spanning the gap. The CDR3 region is CASSLGPGALAKNIQYF. The CDR3 DNA reads TGTGCCAGCAGTTTAGGCCCAGGTGCTCTAGCCAAAAACATTCAGTACTTC.

This clonotype was picked up a small number of times. The rearrangement joins TRBV24-1 to TRBJ2-3; D not resolved. The V end was cut by 1 base, the J end by 0 bases, with 4 bases between. CDR3 length: 14 amino acids. CDR1 and CDR2 (germline): KGHDR, SFDVKD. CDR3 sequence (DNA): TGTGCCACCAGTGATTTTTCGAGCACAGATACGCAGTATTTT. This translates into CATSDFSSTDTQYF.

This clonotype showed up just a few times. Here the CDR3 reads CASSLSTDRAMKTQYF. The CDR3 DNA follows: TGCGCCAGCAGCTTATCGACGGACAGGGCAATGAAGACCCAGTACTTC. J is TRBJ2-5 and V is TRBV5-1; 8 positions agree with TRBD1. CDR1 and CDR2 (germline): SGHRS, YFSETQ. The CDR3 is 16 amino acids. V shed 2 bases and J 6 bases; nucleotides not matched to a gene: 12.

The table lists this clonotype with a count of one. This chain connects TRBV5-1 to TRBJ2-4, with 14 bases aligning to TRBD2. The CDR3 is 18 amino acids. Germline CDR1 reads SGHRS; CDR2 reads YFSETQ. Losses at the gene ends were 0 bases for V and 0 bases for J; bases not matched to a gene: 2. The CDR3 loop is CASSLGLAGGEAKNIQYF. The CDR3 region has the DNA TGCGCCAGCAGCTTGGGACTAGCGGGAGGGGAAGCCAAAAACATTCAGTACTTC.

V and J are TRBV3-1 and TRBJ2-6, with D perhaps TRBD2 (5 bases). There are 18 residues in the CDR3. In germline, CDR1 is LGHDT, CDR2 YNNKEL (reference sequence). Trimming shortened V by 4 bases and J by 3 bases, and 19 bases separated the two germline ends. In nucleotides, the CDR3 is TGTGCCAGCAGCCTCCGAGCGGTCGGGATAAATGGGGCCAACGTCCTGACTTTC. The encoded protein is CASSLRAVGINGANVLTF.

The V gene is TRBV10-1, the J gene TRBJ2-7; D unresolved. The CDR3 consists of 13 residues. Germline CDR1 and CDR2: WNHNN and SYGVQD (reference sequence). Trimming cost V 2 bases and J 6 bases, with 11 bases left between them. CDR3 residues: CASSERLVSEQYF. The CDR3 DNA reads as TGCGCCAGCAGTGAGCGGCTAGTCTCCGAGCAGTACTTC.

This clonotype occurred a few times. The J gene is TRBJ2-2, the V gene TRBV3-1; D is uncertain. The CDR3 runs to 14 residues. Germline V CDR1 and CDR2: LGHDT, YNNKEL (reference sequence). V gave up 1 base and J gave up 5 bases, with 8 bases separating them. DNA for the CDR3: TGTGCCAGCAGCCAAGTGAGAGATACCGGGGAGCTGTTTTTT. Protein: CASSQVRDTGELFF.

The chain uses TRBV7-9 and TRBJ2-2; the D is unclear. In germline, CDR1 is SEHNR, CDR2 FQNEAQ (reference sequence). CDR3 length equals 13 residues. The V gene lost 6 bases and the J gene lost 5 bases, with 10 bases spanning the gap. In DNA, the CDR3 is TGTGCCAGCAGACGAACAGATACCGGGGAGCTGTTTTTT. Amino acid sequence: CASRRTDTGELFF.

The gene calls are TRBV18 and TRBJ2-5; no firm D call. This CDR3 comprises 14 residues. The germline gives CDR1 KGHSH, CDR2 LQKENI. Deletions cut 0 bases from V and 2 bases from J, with 7 bases between. The CDR3 DNA follows: TGTGCCAGCTCACCACCGGGCCATCAAGAGACCCAGTACTTC. Protein: CASSPPGHQETQYF. The variable domain in full, completed from reference TRBV18 and TRBJ2-5, reads NAGVMQNPRHLVRRRGQEARLRCSPMKGHSHVYWYRQLPEEGLKFMVYLQKENIIDESGMPKERFSAEFPKEGPSILRIQQVVRGDSAAYFCASSPPGHQETQYFGPGTRLLVL.

The chain recombines TRBV4-1 with TRBJ2-5; D is ambiguous. The CDR3 runs to 13 residues. With 1 base removed from V and 5 bases from J, the gap between germline ends came to 8 bases. Germline CDR1 reads MGHRA; CDR2 reads YSYEKL. The CDR3 protein is CASSQGLLETQYF. CDR3 coding DNA: TGCGCCAGCAGCCAAGGACTTTTGGAGACCCAGTACTTC.

This clonotype was detected only a few times. The J gene is TRBJ2-7, the V gene TRBV5-1; 14 bases agree with TRBD2. Per the germline V gene, CDR1 is SGHRS and CDR2 is YFSETQ. The V and J ends lost 2 bases and 2 bases, in that order; junction bases with no gene match: 12. The CDR3 consists of 19 residues. CDR3 protein: CASSFYKGTSGRGTYEQYF. The CDR3 DNA reads as TGCGCCAGCAGCTTTTACAAGGGGACTAGCGGGAGAGGGACCTACGAGCAGTACTTC.

The rearrangement uses TRBV10-2 and TRBJ1-1, with 7 bases fitting TRBD1. CDR3 size: 15 residues. With V trimmed by 7 bases and J by 5 bases, 13 bases remained unmatched. Germline values: CDR1 WSHSY, CDR2 SAAADI. The CDR3 is CASILLTGAGTEAFF. The CDR3 DNA sequence: TGCGCCAGCATCTTATTAACAGGGGCGGGGACTGAAGCTTTCTTT.

The CDR3 loop reads CASRAGLASYNEQFF. The CDR3, as DNA: TGTGCCAGCAGGGCTGGACTAGCTTCCTACAATGAGCAGTTCTTC. The genes are TRBV2 and TRBJ2-1; 8 bases agree with TRBD2. Germline assignment: CDR1 SNHLY and CDR2 FYNNEI. V shed 6 bases, J shed 1 base, and the junction held 5 bases outside the gene matches. The CDR3 runs 15 residues.

On this clonotype: This clone may be a read error of a much larger clone one base away. This chain uses TRBV6-1 with TRBJ2-7; 9 bases fit TRBD2. Germline V gives CDR1 MNHNS, CDR2 SASEGT. Germline trimming cut 6 bases from V and 2 bases from J; bases unmatched to any gene: 5. CDR3 length: 14 residues. The CDR3: CASRQTSGAYEQYF. CDR3 nucleotide sequence: TGTGCCAGCAGACAGACTAGCGGAGCCTACGAGCAGTACTTC.

The V and J genes are TRBV4-1 and TRBJ1-3; a weak D match, TRBD1 (6 bases). There are 17 residues in the CDR3. Between the trimmed V and J ends, which lost 0 bases and 4 bases, there was a span of 16 bases. Germline assignment: CDR1 MGHRA and CDR2 YSYEKL. CDR3 loop: CASSQDVGGRRGNTIYF. The CDR3 DNA is TGCGCCAGCAGCCAAGATGTCGGGGGGCGCCGAGGAAACACCATATATTTT.

The chain couples TRBV7-7 to TRBJ2-5; TRBD2 aligns across 7 bases. Losses at the gene ends were 3 bases for V and 4 bases for J; bases not matched to a gene: 8. CDR3 length: 15 amino acids. CDR1 SSHAT and CDR2 FNYEAQ come from the germline V gene (reference sequence). The CDR3: CASSFLGEGRETQYF. The DNA for the CDR3 is TGTGCCAGCAGCTTTCTCGGGGAGGGACGAGAGACCCAGTACTTC.

This clonotype occurred a few times. This chain links TRBV5-1 with TRBJ2-1; TRBD2 matches 15 bases. This CDR3 contains 17 residues. The germline V gene has CDR1 SGHRS and CDR2 YFSETQ. After removal of 4 bases from V and 7 bases from J, the junction contained 9 bases not matched to a gene. The CDR3 sequence is CASSPGLAGGIGNEQFF. CDR3 DNA sequence: TGCGCCAGCAGCCCGGGACTAGCGGGAGGCATTGGGAATGAGCAGTTCTTC.

In its sample, this clonotype was seen a few times. CDR3: CSAASTGTFTDTQYF. In nucleotides, the CDR3 is TGCAGCGCCGCCTCGACAGGAACTTTCACAGATACGCAGTATTTT. The gene calls are TRBV29-1 and TRBJ2-3; D might be TRBD1 (6 bases). The CDR3 totals 15 residues. From germline, CDR1 is SQVTM and CDR2 ANQGSEA. V lost 7 bases and J 2 bases, leaving 19 bases between the germline ends.